This T cell receptor (beta chain) emerged from a study of radiation and T cells in renal cell carcinoma. Study overall: Nephrectomy followed 15 Gy stereotactic body radiation by 4 weeks. General observations from the study: Without pretreatment biopsies, baseline tumor clonotype presence was undetermined. From baseline, blood top tumor clonotypes peaked at 2 weeks post-radiation.

Only in-frame clones appear in the TCRdb table, and some are missing; sequencing was by immunoSEQ multiplex PCR. The sample has about 130,000 clones; about 88% are singletons. To note about this clone: What it recognizes is unknown.

Time point of the sample: baseline pretreatment blood. Sample treatment: 15 Gy SBRT to primary tumor, nephrectomy 4 weeks later. This renal cell carcinoma was of the clear cell type. Per the germline V gene, CDR1 is LNHDA and CDR2 is SQIVND (reference sequence). The CDR3 sequence is 15 residues long. Trimming left V 4 bases short and J 0 bases short, with 9 bases between. The input for sequencing was blood, taken from a patient whose treatment included radiotherapy and nephrectomy. The chain combines TRBV19 with TRBJ2-2, with no clear D. This sequence originates from a woman in her forties or fifties with renal cell carcinoma. This CDR3 is CASSRSFANTGELFF. The CDR3 region has the DNA TGTGCCAGTAGTAGAAGTTTCGCGAACACCGGGGAGCTGTTTTTT.